The rows below give T cell receptor beta chains drawn from one sample of a study of blood T cell repertoires in COVID-19. Repertoires were generated with immunoSEQ multiplex PCR, while TCRdb's copy carries only in-frame clones and drops some. The table shows roughly 80,000 clones, with over 80% occurring only once. Sequencing was performed on peripheral blood. Receptors originate from a man in his fifties or sixties with acute or convalescent COVID-19. The CDR3 runs from the conserved cysteine through the conserved F or W. D genes are given only for firm matches. Only part of the rows carry a size: once, few, many, or a class if the clone is expanded.

D,size,length,V,J,DNA,CDR3
NA,NA,13,TRBV18,TRBJ1-2,TGTGCCAGCTCACCGGACAGTTCCTATGGCTACACCTTC,CASSPDSSYGYTF
NA,NA,12,TRBV29-1,TRBJ2-7,TGCAGCGTCGAGAACAGGGACTACGAGCAGTACTTC,CSVENRDYEQYF
TRBD2,NA,15,TRBV7-2,TRBJ2-1,TGTGCCAGCAGCTTATCGACTAGCGGATACAATGAGCAGTTCTTC,CASSLSTSGYNEQFF
TRBD1,NA,12,TRBV10-3,TRBJ1-1,TGTGCCATCAGTGAGACGGACAGGGGCTTAACGTTT,CAISETDRGLTF
NA,NA,13,TRBV7-8,TRBJ1-5,TGTGCCAGCAGCAGAGACGGGAATCAGCCCCAGCATTTT,CASSRDGNQPQHF
NA,NA,13,TRBV19,TRBJ1-5,TGTGCCAGTAGTATGCAGGGAGGTCAGCCCCAGCATTTT,CASSMQGGQPQHF
NA,NA,16,TRBV18,TRBJ1-1,TGTGCCAGCTCACCACCGGTTAGACGCGGGAACACTGAAGCTTTCTTT,CASSPPVRRGNTEAFF
TRBD1,NA,14,TRBV19,TRBJ2-7,TGTGCCAGTAGTAACGGACAGGGCCCAAACGAGCAGTACTTC,CASSNGQGPNEQYF
NA,NA,17,TRBV6-2/TRBV6-3,TRBJ2-5,TGTGCCAGCAGTTCAGGGGTGGGAGAATCCTGGGGGGAGACCCAGTACTTC,CASSSGVGESWGETQYF
NA,NA,13,TRBV6-6,TRBJ1-4,TGTGCCACCTTCGACAGTGATAATGAAAAACTGTTTTTT,CATFDSDNEKLFF
NA,NA,14,TRBV30,TRBJ1-5,TGTGCCTGGTCTGTAACTAGGAGCAATCAGCCCCAGCATTTT,CAWSVTRSNQPQHF
TRBD1,few,14,TRBV10-1,TRBJ1-3,TGCGCCATTACCCGGGACAGCTCTGGAAACACCATATATTTT,CAITRDSSGNTIYF
NA,NA,12,TRBV7-9,TRBJ1-1,TGTGCCAGCAGCTTGTATGGAGTTTTAGCTTTCTTT,CASSLYGVLAFF
NA,NA,14,TRBV19,TRBJ2-7,TGTGCCAGTAGTATCAGTTCGGGGAGTCGCGAGCAGTACTTC,CASSISSGSREQYF
TRBD1,NA,15,TRBV7-2,TRBJ1-5,TGTGCCAGCAGCTTATTCCCAGGGGGCACTCAGCCCCAGCATTTT,CASSLFPGGTQPQHF
NA,NA,15,TRBV27,TRBJ2-7,TGTGCCAGCAGTTTATACGGGGTCGGCTCCTACGAGCAGTACTTC,CASSLYGVGSYEQYF
TRBD1,NA,15,TRBV4-1,TRBJ1-6,TGCGCCAGCAGCCAAGACAGGGGGCAGTATTCACCCCTCCACTTT,CASSQDRGQYSPLHF
NA,NA,15,TRBV5-6,TRBJ2-5,TGTGCCAGCAGCTACCCAGGCAGAGACCAAGAGACCCAGTACTTC,CASSYPGRDQETQYF
TRBD1,NA,20,TRBV28,TRBJ1-5,TGTGCCAGCAGTTCCGCGGGACAGGGCTTATCATCTTATAGCAATCAGCCCCAGCATTTT,CASSSAGQGLSSYSNQPQHF
TRBD2,NA,17,TRBV19,TRBJ2-7,TGTGCCAGTAGCCTCCCTTCCGGGGCCAGCGGGGCCTACGAGCAGTACTTC,CASSLPSGASGAYEQYF
NA,NA,15,TRBV5-4,TRBJ2-3,TGTGCCAGCAGCTATGACTCGAGCAACCCAGATACGCAGTATTTT,CASSYDSSNPDTQYF
NA,NA,14,TRBV18,TRBJ1-1,TGTGCCAGCTCACCGGCAGAGGCGAACACTGAAGCTTTCTTT,CASSPAEANTEAFF
NA,NA,14,TRBV5-1,TRBJ2-1,TGCGCCAGCAGCTTTGGCGGGGCCCACAATGAGCAGTTCTTC,CASSFGGAHNEQFF
TRBD1,NA,14,TRBV13,TRBJ2-7,TGTGCCAGCAGCTTAGGGGGACAGTCCTACGAGCAGTACTTC,CASSLGGQSYEQYF
NA,NA,14,TRBV12-1,TRBJ2-3,TGTGCCAGACGACTAGCGGATAGCACAGATACGCAGTATTTT,CARRLADSTDTQYF
NA,NA,13,TRBV7-2,TRBJ2-7,TGTGCCAGCAGCTTAGGACAAAACTACGAGCAGTACTTC,CASSLGQNYEQYF
NA,NA,13,TRBV27,TRBJ1-5,TGTGCCAGCAGTTTCCGGGTAGATCAGCCCCAGCATTTT,CASSFRVDQPQHF
TRBD1,NA,16,TRBV18,TRBJ1-2,TGTGCCAGCTCCCCCGGGACAGGACTTTCTAACTATGGCTACACCTTC,CASSPGTGLSNYGYTF
TRBD2,NA,15,TRBV7-2,TRBJ2-5,TGTGCCAGCAGCTTAGGTGGACTAGTAGGGGAGACCCAGTACTTC,CASSLGGLVGETQYF
TRBD1,NA,16,TRBV5-1,TRBJ2-7,TGCGCCAGCAGCCCGACACAGGGGGCCCTCTCCTACGAGCAGTACTTC,CASSPTQGALSYEQYF
TRBD1,NA,15,TRBV7-9,TRBJ1-1,TGTGCCAGCAGCCCCCGGGACAGGGTGAACACTGAAGCTTTCTTT,CASSPRDRVNTEAFF
TRBD1,NA,14,TRBV18,TRBJ2-1,TGTGCCAGCCGCCGGGACAGGGGCTATGATGAGCAGTTCTTC,CASRRDRGYDEQFF
NA,once,18,TRBV21-1,TRBJ2-1,TGTGCCAGCAGCAAAGCGCCCCCACGACTAGGTGGCTACAATGAGCAGTTCTTC,CASSKAPPRLGGYNEQFF
TRBD1,NA,14,TRBV7-6,TRBJ2-2,TGTGCCAGCAGCCCTAGGGACAGGGGTGGGGAGCTGTTTTTT,CASSPRDRGGELFF
TRBD1,NA,14,TRBV9,TRBJ2-7,TGTGCCAGCAGCCGGACAGGGAGCTCCTACGAGCAGTACTTC,CASSRTGSSYEQYF
NA,NA,13,TRBV28,TRBJ1-1,TGTGCCAGCAGCGGACACGCGAACACTGAAGCTTTCTTT,CASSGHANTEAFF
NA,NA,11,TRBV20-1,TRBJ2-7,TGCAGTGCTAGAAGCGGGCACGAGCAGTACTTC,CSARSGHEQYF
TRBD2,once,16,TRBV7-2,TRBJ2-2,TGTGCCAGCAGCTTAAGACTAGCGGGAGTTTCTGGGGAGCTGTTTTTT,CASSLRLAGVSGELFF